This T cell receptor (beta chain) was sequenced for a study of T cells after yellow fever vaccination. Study-wide results and limits: A secondary response was less intense yet reached its peak sooner, at day 5 versus 15. Clones from primary vaccination mostly reappeared after the booster (about 97% CD4, roughly 87% CD8).

The 5'RACE template-switching step produced TCR cDNA and added a universal primer site and UMIs. TCRdb reanalysed the 5' RACE reads using MiXCR and keeps one entry per CDR3 protein. Among more than 35,000 distinct CDR3 sequences listed, 6.8% were seen once. This clonotype turned up a few times. Trimming took off 7 bases at V and 4 bases at J, with 9 bases between the two ends. CDR1 and CDR2 from the germline V gene are KGHDR and SFDVKD. This CDR3 is 13 amino acids long. The source is a man younger than 40 who received the YFV17D yellow fever vaccine. Source: CD8+ T cells not binding an NS4B(214-222) dextramer, sorted from PBMCs, taken 45 days after the yellow fever booster vaccination. This chain links TRBV24-1 with TRBJ2-2, with a possible D match to TRBD1 (6 bases). CDR3 in amino acids: CATRGQSTGELFF. CDR3 nucleotides: TGTGCCACCAGAGGACAGTCCACCGGGGAGCTGTTTTTT.